The 30 T cell receptor beta chains listed next were all sequenced from one sample in a study of blood T cell repertoires in COVID-19. Profiling relied on immunoSEQ multiplex PCR, and the TCRdb table lists in-frame clones only, not all of them. The table has fewer than 200,000 clones, approximately 86% seen once. Sequenced: PBMCs or T cells enriched from blood (not recorded which). The source is a woman aged 40-49 years in a cohort exposed to, infected with or recovered from COVID-19 (not recorded which).

J is TRBJ1-1 and V is TRBV7-9, with D unresolved. Per germline, CDR1 SEHNR and CDR2 FQNEAQ (reference sequence). Trimming removed 1 base from V and 1 base from J, with 10 bases in between. The CDR3 length is 15 residues. This chain's CDR3 is CASSLGSAGNTEAFF. For the CDR3, the DNA is TGTGCCAGCAGCTTAGGCTCCGCAGGGAACACTGAAGCTTTCTTT.

The rearrangement links TRBV9 to TRBJ1-1; D is unclear. Germline loops: CDR1 SGDLS, CDR2 YYNGEE. The CDR3 is made up of 14 amino acids. V was shortened by 7 bases and J by 2 bases, with 15 bases between the two germline ends. The CDR3 reads CASGTRSDNTEAFF. In DNA form, the CDR3 reads TGTGCCAGCGGTACCAGAAGCGATAACACTGAAGCTTTCTTT. Together with reference TRBV9 and TRBJ1-1, the CDR3 gives the full variable domain: DSGVTQTPKHLITATGQRVTLRCSPRSGDLSVYWYQQSLDQGLQFLIQYYNGEERAKGNILERFSAQQFPDLHSELNLSSLELGDSALYFCASGTRSDNTEAFFGQGTRLTVV.

The gene calls are TRBV7-9 and TRBJ1-2, with 8 nucleotides matching TRBD1. CDR1 SEHNR and CDR2 FQNEAQ come from the germline V gene (reference sequence). V trimming: 5 bases; J trimming: 2 bases; junction bases outside the gene matches: 16. CDR3 size: 18 residues. This CDR3 reads CASSTSGWGQDKNYGYTF. CDR3 DNA sequence: TGTGCCAGCAGCACAAGTGGGTGGGGACAGGATAAAAACTATGGCTACACCTTC.

The genes are TRBV29-1 and TRBJ1-4, with no clear D. V was clipped by 5 bases and J by 4 bases, with 5 bases between them. CDR1 is SQVTM, CDR2 ANQGSEA, per germline. The CDR3 covers 11 residues. The CDR3 is CSVFGNEKLFF. The DNA for the CDR3 is TGCAGCGTTTTCGGTAATGAAAAACTGTTTTTT.

The gene calls are TRBV13 and TRBJ1-5; D ambiguous. Germline V CDR1 and CDR2: PRHDT, FYEKMQ (reference sequence). Trimming took 0 bases from V and 3 from J, leaving 6 bases between them. CDR3 length equals 14 residues. For the CDR3, the DNA is TGTGCCAGCAGCTTAGGGCAGTCCAATCAGCCCCAGCATTTT. The encoded protein is CASSLGQSNQPQHF.

The chain recombines TRBV5-1 with TRBJ1-1; D unresolved. The CDR3 length is 13 residues. Germline CDR1 SGHRS, CDR2 YFSETQ. V gave up 1 base and J gave up 4 bases, with 8 bases separating them. The DNA for the CDR3 is TGCGCCAGCAGCTTGATGGAGAGCACTGAAGCTTTCTTT. Its translation: CASSLMESTEAFF.

The chain recombines TRBV6-5 with TRBJ1-1; TRBD1 might be the D (5 bases). This CDR3 comprises 15 residues. Trimming stripped 8 bases from V and 3 bases from J, with 19 bases between. CDR1 MNHEY and CDR2 SVGAGI come from the germline V gene. DNA of the CDR3: TGTGCCAGCCCTAAAAAGCGGCGGGGGGACACTGAAGCTTTCTTT. Amino acid sequence: CASPKKRRGDTEAFF.

The chain is built from TRBV4-3 and TRBJ2-7; D remains unclear. The germline V gene encodes CDR1 LGHNA and CDR2 YSLEER. The CDR3 runs to 13 residues. The V gene lost 1 base and the J gene lost 6 bases, with 10 bases spanning the gap. The DNA of the CDR3 is TGCGCCAGCAGCCAAGGCCGTGGCGGCGAGCAGTACTTC. This encodes CASSQGRGGEQYF.

For the CDR3, the DNA is TGTGCCAGCAGCAACTACAATGAGCAGTTCTTC. This encodes CASSNYNEQFF. The chain joins TRBV27 to TRBJ2-1; D not resolved. The ends were cut back, 6 bases at V and 3 bases at J, with 3 bases in the middle. The germline CDR1 and CDR2 sequences are MNHEY and SMNVEV (reference sequence). This CDR3 region has 11 residues.

The chain joins TRBV21-1 to TRBJ2-1; the table's D call of TRBD2 was not tested on the DNA. TRBV21-1 is deemed a pseudogene. The CDR3 contains 17 residues. This CDR3 reads CASRLSTRGSSYNEQFF. For the CDR3, the DNA is TGTGCCAGCAGACTCTCCACTCGGGGGAGCTCCTACAATGAGCAGTTCTTC.

The chain joins TRBV4-3 to TRBJ1-6, with D possibly matching TRBD1 (5 bases). The germline V gene encodes CDR1 LGHNA and CDR2 YSLEER. V lost 2 bases to trimming and J lost 10 bases, with 12 bases between them. This CDR3 spans 14 amino acids. The CDR3 DNA reads as TGCGCCAGCAGCCAACTCGGGGGTGTATCACCCCTCCACTTT. This codes for CASSQLGGVSPLHF.

V usage is TRBV29-1 and J usage is TRBJ2-7; 10 nucleotides align to TRBD2. Germline V gene data show CDR1 as SQVTM and CDR2 as ANQGSEA. The CDR3 length is 12 residues. V was pared by 5 bases and J by 6 bases, with 4 bases of the junction left unmatched. CDR3 nucleotides: TGCAGCGTTAGCGGGGGGGCAGGCGAGCAGTACTTC. Translation gives CSVSGGAGEQYF.

The chain recombines TRBV28 with TRBJ1-5; no firm D call. The CDR3 loop spans 11 amino acids. The germline V and J ends were trimmed by 5 bases and 4 bases, with 3 bases remaining between them. Germline V CDR1 and CDR2: MDHEN, SYDVKM. The DNA of the CDR3 is TGTGCCAGCAGTCATAATCAGCCCCAGCATTTT. It specifies CASSHNQPQHF.

The rearrangement uses TRBV7-8 and TRBJ2-3; D is ambiguous. Germline lookup yields CDR1 SGHVS and CDR2 FQNEAQ. V was clipped by 2 bases and J by 0 bases, with 3 bases between them. The CDR3 extends over 13 amino acids. In DNA, the CDR3 is TGTGCCAGCAGCTTATCTAGCACAGATACGCAGTATTTT. Translated: CASSLSSTDTQYF. Together with reference TRBV7-8 and TRBJ2-3, the CDR3 gives the full variable domain: GAGVSQSPRYKVAKRGQDVALRCDPISGHVSLFWYQQALGQGPEFLTYFQNEAQLDKSGLPSDRFFAERPEGSVSTLKIQRTQQEDSAVYLCASSLSSTDTQYFGPGTRLTVL.

The J gene is TRBJ2-2, the V gene TRBV24-1; perhaps TRBD2 as D (5 bases). Germline assignment: CDR1 KGHDR and CDR2 SFDVKD. The V gene lost 5 bases and the J gene lost 4 bases, with 10 bases spanning the gap. This CDR3 region has 14 residues. In DNA form, the CDR3 reads TGTGCCACCAGTGTTTCGGGGTCCACCGGGGAGCTGTTTTTT. Amino acids: CATSVSGSTGELFF.

The rearrangement uses TRBV30 and TRBJ2-5, with D maybe TRBD1 (5 bases). Between the trimmed V and J ends, which lost 1 base and 4 bases, there was a span of 13 bases. CDR1 is GTSNPN and CDR2 is SVGIG in the germline V gene (reference sequence). The CDR3 totals 14 residues. The CDR3 loop reads CAWSARRALETQYF. The CDR3 region has the DNA TGTGCCTGGAGTGCGCGCAGGGCCTTAGAGACCCAGTACTTC.

This chain joins TRBV7-9 and TRBJ2-7, with 9 bases identical to TRBD2. The V gene end was trimmed by 5 bases and the J gene end by 6 bases; junction bases not matched to a gene: 11. CDR3 length: 15 residues. Germline loops: CDR1 SEHNR, CDR2 FQNEAQ (reference sequence). The CDR3 DNA reads as TGTGCCAGCAGCGGAGGCGGCGGGAGGGCTCCCGAGCAGTACTTC. Protein: CASSGGGGRAPEQYF.

In regard to this clone: The same CDR3 can be traced to other DNA sequences in this sample. The V gene is TRBV25-1, the J gene TRBJ1-1; no clear D gene. The CDR3 runs 13 residues. Trimming shortened V by 2 bases and J by 0 bases, and 4 bases separated the two germline ends. Germline V gene data show CDR1 as MGHDK and CDR2 as SYGVNS. The CDR3 is CASSELLNTEAFF. The CDR3 DNA follows: TGTGCCAGCAGTGAACTGTTGAACACTGAAGCTTTCTTT.

J is TRBJ2-3 and V is TRBV9, with a weak D call TRBD2 (6 bases). The germline V gene has CDR1 SGDLS and CDR2 YYNGEE. V shed 2 bases and J shed 4 bases, with 14 bases lying between them. The CDR3 covers 15 residues. Written as DNA, the CDR3 is TGTGCCAGCAGCGTGAGCGGGTTTCGGCCAGATACGCAGTATTTT. Its protein product is CASSVSGFRPDTQYF.

The rearrangement links TRBV29-1 to TRBJ1-2; TRBD1 is a possible D gene (6 bases). With 3 bases removed from V and 2 bases from J, the gap between germline ends came to 10 bases. CDR1 and CDR2 (germline): SQVTM, ANQGSEA. CDR3 length: 13 amino acids. CDR3 protein: CSVDGGQNYGYTF. The CDR3 nucleotides read TGCAGCGTTGATGGCGGACAGAACTATGGCTACACCTTC.

The V call is TRBV29-1, the J call TRBJ2-4; 9 positions agree with TRBD1. The CDR3 is 13 amino acids. Germline lookup yields CDR1 SQVTM and CDR2 ANQGSEA. V lost 6 bases and J lost 4; bases outside the gene matches: 4. The CDR3 region has the DNA TGCAGCGTCGGCGGACAGGGGAAAAACATTCAGTACTTC. Translation: CSVGGQGKNIQYF.

The V and J genes are TRBV27 and TRBJ1-1; 8 bases are shared with TRBD1. With V trimmed by 3 bases and J by 3 bases, 12 bases remained unmatched. Germline V gene sequence: CDR1 MNHEY, CDR2 SMNVEV (reference sequence). The CDR3 totals 17 residues. Here the CDR3 DNA reads TGTGCCAGCAGTTTCAAAGGACAGGGTCATAGGGACACTGAAGCTTTCTTT. Its translation: CASSFKGQGHRDTEAFF.

This chain links TRBV5-8 with TRBJ1-1, with 8 bases that match TRBD1. The CDR3 totals 14 residues. V gave up 4 bases and J gave up 3 bases; unmatched junction bases: 5. The germline gives CDR1 SGHTS, CDR2 YDEGEE. The DNA of the CDR3 is TGTGCCAGCAGCAACAGGGGGGAGCACACTGAAGCTTTCTTT. Protein: CASSNRGEHTEAFF.

The chain is built from TRBV2 and TRBJ2-1; 10 bases agree with TRBD2. CDR1 SNHLY and CDR2 FYNNEI come from the germline V gene. V lost 6 bases to trimming and J lost 6 bases; unmatched junction nucleotides: 5. CDR3 size: 14 residues. The CDR3 is CASRTSGQRNEQFF. Written as DNA, the CDR3 is TGTGCCAGCAGGACTAGCGGGCAGCGCAATGAGCAGTTCTTC. Full variable domain (remainder filled in from reference TRBV2 and TRBJ2-1): EPEVTQTPSHQVTQMGQEVILRCVPISNHLYFYWYRQILGQKVEFLVSFYNNEISEKSEIFDDQFSVERPDGSNFTLKIRSTKLEDSAMYFCASRTSGQRNEQFFGPGTRLTVL.

This clone was picked up a small number of times. This rearrangement joins TRBV10-1 to TRBJ2-2; TRBD2 agrees at 7 bases. CDR3 length: 15 amino acids. Unmatched junction bases numbered 9, after V lost 4 bases and J lost 7 bases. Germline loops: CDR1 WNHNN, CDR2 SYGVQD (reference sequence). CDR3 sequence (DNA): TGCGCCAGCAGTGCTCGGCGGGAGTTGGTCGGGGAGCTGTTTTTT. This translates into CASSARRELVGELFF.

By sample fraction, this clone is medium-sized. The CDR3 DNA reads TGTGCCAGCAGTGGAGGAGCGGGAGAATCGTTCTACGAGCAGTACTTC. This encodes CASSGGAGESFYEQYF. The chain combines TRBV6-1 with TRBJ2-7; 8 bases align to TRBD2. This CDR3 spans 16 amino acids. J gave up 3 bases and V 4 bases, and 11 bases lay outside the gene matches. From germline, CDR1 is MNHNS and CDR2 SASEGT.

The rearrangement uses TRBV27 and TRBJ1-2, with a weak D call TRBD1 (6 bases). The germline V gene encodes CDR1 MNHEY and CDR2 SMNVEV (reference sequence). This CDR3 has 15 residues. V lost 0 bases and J lost 4, with 12 bases in between. The CDR3 nucleotides are TGTGCCAGCAGTTTATCTGCAGGGGCCATCTATGGCTACACCTTC. Its translation is CASSLSAGAIYGYTF.

This rearrangement joins TRBV4-2 to TRBJ2-7; D might be TRBD2 (6 bases). Germline loops: CDR1 LGHNA, CDR2 YNFKEQ. The V and J ends lost 1 base and 1 base respectively, with 11 bases between them. This CDR3 comprises 15 residues. The CDR3 loop is CASSQVEGPSYEQYF. For the CDR3, the DNA is TGTGCCAGCAGCCAAGTGGAGGGGCCTTCCTACGAGCAGTACTTC.

The V gene is TRBV6-1, the J gene TRBJ2-3; 7 positions match TRBD1. This CDR3 has 16 residues. With V trimmed by 2 bases and J by 1 base, 6 bases remained unmatched. From germline, CDR1 is MNHNS and CDR2 SASEGT. The CDR3 is CASSEWVRGRTDTQYF. In DNA, the CDR3 is TGTGCCAGCAGTGAATGGGTGAGGGGGCGCACAGATACGCAGTATTTT.

This rearrangement joins TRBV5-6 to TRBJ2-2, with 7 nucleotides matching TRBD2. The CDR3 sequence is 16 residues long. CDR1 is SGHDT, CDR2 YYEEEE, per germline. After removal of 4 bases from V and 0 bases from J, the junction contained 6 bases not matched to a gene. This chain's CDR3 is CASSPLGLTNTGELFF. CDR3 bases: TGTGCCAGCAGCCCCCTGGGACTAACGAACACCGGGGAGCTGTTTTTT.